This TCR beta chain was found in a study of cytomegalovirus exposure and HLA in healthy donors. The study, taken as a whole, reports: In vitro, a few CMV-associated chains proved specific for CMV antigens. With later analysis, a missense DCLRE1C variant became linked to TCR beta V- and J-gene trimming. Indistinguishable V segments, including TRBV6-2 and TRBV6-3, were excluded.

Comment on this clone: Its specificity is not known.

In the PCR, 60 Vbeta and 13 Jbeta primers were used. Sequencing used immunoSEQ multiplex PCR; TCRdb keeps in-frame clones, though not all of them. Of about 110,000 clones in the sample, less than 90% were seen once. The germline V gene encodes CDR1 WNHNN and CDR2 SYGVQD (reference sequence). The CDR3 extends over 14 amino acids. V shed 0 bases and J shed 5 bases, with 10 bases lying between them. V gene TRBV10-1 combines with J gene TRBJ2-5, with D perhaps TRBD1 (5 bases). The material sequenced was PBMCs. The receptor was isolated from a man in his fifties in good health and CMV-seronegative. CDR3 nucleotide sequence: TGCGCCAGCAGTGAGTCGATTTCAGGGGAGACCCAGTACTTC. Translation gives CASSESISGETQYF.